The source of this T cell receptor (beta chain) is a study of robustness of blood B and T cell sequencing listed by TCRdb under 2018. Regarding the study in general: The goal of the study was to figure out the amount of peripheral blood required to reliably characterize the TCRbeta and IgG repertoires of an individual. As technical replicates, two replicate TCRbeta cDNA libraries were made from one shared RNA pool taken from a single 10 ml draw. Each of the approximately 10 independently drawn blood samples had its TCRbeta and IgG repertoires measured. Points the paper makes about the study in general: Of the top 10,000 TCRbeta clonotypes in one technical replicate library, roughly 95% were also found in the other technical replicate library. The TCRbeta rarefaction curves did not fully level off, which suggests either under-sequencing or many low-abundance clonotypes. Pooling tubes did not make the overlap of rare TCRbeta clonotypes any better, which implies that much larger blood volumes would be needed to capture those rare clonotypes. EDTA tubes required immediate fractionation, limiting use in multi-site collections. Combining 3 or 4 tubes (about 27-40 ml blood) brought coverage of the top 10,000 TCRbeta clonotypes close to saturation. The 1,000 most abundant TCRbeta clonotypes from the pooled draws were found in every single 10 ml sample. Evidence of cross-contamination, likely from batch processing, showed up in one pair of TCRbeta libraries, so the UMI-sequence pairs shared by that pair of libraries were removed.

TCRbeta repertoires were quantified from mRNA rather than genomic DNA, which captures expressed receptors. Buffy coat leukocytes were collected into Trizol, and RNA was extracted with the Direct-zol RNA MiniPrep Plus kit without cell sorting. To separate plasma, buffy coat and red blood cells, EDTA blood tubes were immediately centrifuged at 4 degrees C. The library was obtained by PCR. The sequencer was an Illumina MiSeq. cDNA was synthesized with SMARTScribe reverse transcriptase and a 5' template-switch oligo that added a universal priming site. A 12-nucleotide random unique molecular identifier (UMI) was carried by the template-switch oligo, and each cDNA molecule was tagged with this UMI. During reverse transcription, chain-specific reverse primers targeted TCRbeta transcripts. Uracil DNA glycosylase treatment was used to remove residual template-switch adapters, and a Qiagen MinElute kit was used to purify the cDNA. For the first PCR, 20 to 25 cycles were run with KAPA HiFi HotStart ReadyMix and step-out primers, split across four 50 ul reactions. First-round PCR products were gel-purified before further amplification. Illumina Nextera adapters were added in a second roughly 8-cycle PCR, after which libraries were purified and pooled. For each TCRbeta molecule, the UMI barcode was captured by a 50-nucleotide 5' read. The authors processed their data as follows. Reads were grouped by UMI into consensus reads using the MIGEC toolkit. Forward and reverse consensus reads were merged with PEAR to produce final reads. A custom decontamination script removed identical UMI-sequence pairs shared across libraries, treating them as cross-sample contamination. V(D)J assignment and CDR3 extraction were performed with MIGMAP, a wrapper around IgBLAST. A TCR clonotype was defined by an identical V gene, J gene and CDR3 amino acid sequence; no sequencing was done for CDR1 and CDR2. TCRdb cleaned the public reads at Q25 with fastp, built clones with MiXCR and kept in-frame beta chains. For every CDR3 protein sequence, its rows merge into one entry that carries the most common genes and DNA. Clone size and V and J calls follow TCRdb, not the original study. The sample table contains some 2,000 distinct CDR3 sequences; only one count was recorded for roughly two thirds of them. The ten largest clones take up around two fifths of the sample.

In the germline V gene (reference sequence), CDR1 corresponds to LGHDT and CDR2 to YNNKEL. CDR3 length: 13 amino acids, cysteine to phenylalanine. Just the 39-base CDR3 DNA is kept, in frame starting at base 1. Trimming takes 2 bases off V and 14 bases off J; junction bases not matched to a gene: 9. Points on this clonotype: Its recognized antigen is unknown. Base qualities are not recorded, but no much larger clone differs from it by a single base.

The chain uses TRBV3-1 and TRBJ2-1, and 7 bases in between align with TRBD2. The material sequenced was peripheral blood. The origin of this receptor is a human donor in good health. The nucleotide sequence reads TGTGCCAGCAGCCAAAATTTAGCGGGCCATGAGTTCTTC. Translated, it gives CASSQNLAGHEFF.